These 5 T cell receptor beta chains were all obtained from the same sample, sequenced in a study of shared clonotypes between healthy human individuals. Profiling relied on immunoSEQ multiplex PCR, and the TCRdb table lists in-frame clones only, not all of them. The repertoire consists of about 2,500,000 clones, with about 92% occurring once and the leading ten covering 0.11% to 0.15%. Sequences were obtained from naive CD4+ T cells sorted from blood. Subset in this sample: CD45RA+ positively selected. The receptors originated from a man aged 18-30 years in good health.

The chain couples TRBV12-5 to TRBJ1-5; 7 positions match TRBD1. The germline V gene has CDR1 LGHNT and CDR2 FRNRAP. The trim removed 6 bases at V and 0 bases at J, leaving 5 bases unmatched. The CDR3 runs 15 residues. CDR3 protein: CASGLTGSSNQPQHF. The CDR3 nucleotides read TGTGCTAGTGGCTTGACAGGGTCTAGCAATCAGCCCCAGCATTTT.

The genes are TRBV28 and TRBJ2-3; 7 nucleotides align to TRBD1. V lost 5 bases and J lost 1; bases outside the gene matches: 6. Germline lookup yields CDR1 MDHEN and CDR2 SYDVKM. The CDR3 has 15 residues. DNA of the CDR3: TGTGCCAGCAGTACGAGGGGGCTTGGCACAGATACGCAGTATTTT. It translates to CASSTRGLGTDTQYF. The full variable domain, its missing parts supplied by reference TRBV28 and TRBJ2-3, is DVKVTQSSRYLVKRTGEKVFLECVQDMDHENMFWYRQDPGLGLRLIYFSYDVKMKEKGDIPEGYSVSREKKERFSLILESASTNQTSMYLCASSTRGLGTDTQYFGPGTRLTVL.

This clone was recorded once. This chain uses TRBV7-9 with TRBJ2-7; 7 bases are a match to TRBD2. The V gene's germline CDR1 is SEHNR and CDR2 FQNEAQ (reference sequence). The CDR3 sequence is 13 residues long. The ends lost 0 bases at V and 7 bases at J; junction bases unmatched: 3. The CDR3 DNA sequence: TGTGCCAGCAGCTTAGCACTCGGGAGGGAGCAGTACTTC. Encoded protein: CASSLALGREQYF.

This clone was seen once. This chain uses TRBV4-3 with TRBJ2-4, with unresolved D. The CDR3 length is 15 residues. Trimming removed 0 bases from V and 0 bases from J, with 6 bases in between. CDR1 and CDR2 (germline): LGHNA, YSLEER. CDR3 protein: CASSQDAIAKNIQYF. The CDR3 nucleotides read TGCGCCAGCAGCCAAGATGCGATAGCCAAAAACATTCAGTACTTC.

The chain combines TRBV10-3 with TRBJ2-3, with TRBD2 identical over 11 bases. J gave up 1 base and V 4 bases, and 10 bases lay outside the gene matches. The CDR3 is 18 amino acids. Per germline, CDR1 ENHRY and CDR2 SYGVKD. This CDR3 reads CAISVDSGGAVGTDTQYF. The CDR3 coding sequence is TGTGCCATCAGTGTGGATAGCGGGGGGGCCGTGGGCACAGATACGCAGTATTTT.